This T cell receptor beta chain appears in the sequencing data of a study of OX40 agonist ivuxolimab in advanced cancers. Background on the study: Intravenous ivuxolimab was administered to patients every 2 weeks at 0.01 to 10 mg/kg. Patients assigned to dose escalation were diagnosed with hepatocellular carcinoma, melanoma, renal cell or head and neck cancer.

In germline, CDR1 is MGHDK, CDR2 SYGVNS. With V trimmed by 6 bases and J by 4 bases, 7 bases remained unmatched. The CDR3 has 15 amino acids. Assay: immunoSEQ multiplex PCR; the TCRdb copy retains only in-frame clones and omits some. The repertoire holds about 65,000 clones, with around nine tenths as singletons. Patients with a history of autoimmune disease or on systemic immunosuppression were excluded. The sample was CD4+ or CD8+ T cells sorted from blood, taken in a trial of the OX40 agonist ivuxolimab. The sequence came from an adult with an advanced solid tumor such as melanoma, head and neck, liver or kidney cancer. The chain has TRBV25-1 and TRBJ1-3; 9 bases agree with TRBD1. The chain's CDR3 is CASSVRGTGGNTIYF. DNA of the CDR3: TGTGCCAGCAGCGTCCGGGGGACAGGGGGAAACACCATATATTTT. Looking up the rest from reference TRBV25-1 and TRBJ1-3 gives the full variable domain: EADIYQTPRYLVIGTGKKITLECSQTMGHDKMYWYQQDPGMELHLIHYSYGVNSTEKGDLSSESTVSRIRTEHFPLTLESARPSHTSQYLCASSVRGTGGNTIYFGEGSWLTVV.